This T cell receptor beta chain was captured in a study of blood T cells in healthy people across ages. Only a few counts were recorded for this clonotype. Combining a sample-barcoded 5' primer with a J-beta primer mix, a second PCR ran for roughly 7 to 11 cycles. Each cDNA was tagged by a template-switch adaptor containing 12 random nucleotides. TCRdb used MiXCR to reprocess the 5' RACE reads, holding one entry per CDR3 protein. The sample yields roughly 1,000,000 distinct CDR3 sequences, roughly a quarter seen once. CDR1 DFQATT and CDR2 SNEGSKA come from the germline V gene (reference sequence). The CDR3 extends over 15 amino acids. J was trimmed by 11 bases and V by 3 bases; bases with no gene match: 13. Whenever a sample was processed, at least 6 million PBMCs were isolated. These records were also assigned to another study, of T cells of mothers and their children. From that report: Material was donated by three healthy Caucasian mothers and their six children. Related and unrelated pairs show TCR recombination output that thymic selection shapes similarly.

The TCR was taken from a girl aged 2 to 10 in good health. This chain uses TRBV20-1 with TRBJ1-5, with 10 bases fitting TRBD1. Material for sequencing was blood. This chain's CDR3 is CSASQSDRGLVAQHF. CDR3 nucleotide sequence: TGCAGTGCTAGTCAAAGCGACAGGGGGCTAGTGGCCCAGCATTTT.